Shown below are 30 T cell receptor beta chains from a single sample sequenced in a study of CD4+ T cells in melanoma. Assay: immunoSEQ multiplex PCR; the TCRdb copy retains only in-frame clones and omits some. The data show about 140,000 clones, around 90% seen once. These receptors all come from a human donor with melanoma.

CDR3 coding DNA: TGTGCCAGCAGCTTATGGGGCAGCGGTCCCGAGACCCAGTACTTC. Protein product: CASSLWGSGPETQYF. The chain recombines TRBV7-3 with TRBJ2-5; perhaps D is TRBD1 or TRBD2 (5 bases each). CDR1 SGHTA and CDR2 FQGTGA come from the germline V gene. Trimming pared 2 bases from V and 5 bases from J, leaving 15 bases between. The CDR3 is 15 residues long.

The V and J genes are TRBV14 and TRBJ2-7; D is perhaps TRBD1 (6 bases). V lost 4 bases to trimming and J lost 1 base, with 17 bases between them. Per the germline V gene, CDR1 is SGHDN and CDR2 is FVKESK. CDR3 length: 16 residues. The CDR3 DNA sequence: TGTGCCAGCAGCCTCCGAAGGGGGTTCGGGTCCTACGAGCAGTACTTC. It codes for CASSLRRGFGSYEQYF.

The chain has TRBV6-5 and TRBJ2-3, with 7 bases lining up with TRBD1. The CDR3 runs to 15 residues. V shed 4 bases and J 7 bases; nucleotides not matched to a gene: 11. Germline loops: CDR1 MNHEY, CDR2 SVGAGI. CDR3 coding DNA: TGTGCCAGCAGTTTCGAAAAGACAGGGTTGAATACGCAGTATTTT. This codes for CASSFEKTGLNTQYF.

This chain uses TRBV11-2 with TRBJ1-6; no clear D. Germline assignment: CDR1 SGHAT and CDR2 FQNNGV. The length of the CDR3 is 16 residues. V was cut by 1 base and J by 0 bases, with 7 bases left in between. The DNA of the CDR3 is TGTGCCAGCAGCTTAGGGAGAAGCTCCTATAATTCACCCCTCCACTTT. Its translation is CASSLGRSSYNSPLHF. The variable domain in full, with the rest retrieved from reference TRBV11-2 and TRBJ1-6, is EAGVAQSPRYKIIEKRQSVAFWCNPISGHATLYWYQQILGQGPKLLIQFQNNGVVDDSQLPKDRFSAERLKGVDSTLKIQPAKLEDSAVYLCASSLGRSSYNSPLHFGNGTRLTVT.

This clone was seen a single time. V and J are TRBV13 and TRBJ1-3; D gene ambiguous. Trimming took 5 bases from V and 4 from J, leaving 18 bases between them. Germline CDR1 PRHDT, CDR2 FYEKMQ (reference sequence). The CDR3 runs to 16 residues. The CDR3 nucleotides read TGTGCCAGCAGCATCGGCCGTGGAGACCTAGGAAACACCATATATTTT. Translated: CASSIGRGDLGNTIYF.

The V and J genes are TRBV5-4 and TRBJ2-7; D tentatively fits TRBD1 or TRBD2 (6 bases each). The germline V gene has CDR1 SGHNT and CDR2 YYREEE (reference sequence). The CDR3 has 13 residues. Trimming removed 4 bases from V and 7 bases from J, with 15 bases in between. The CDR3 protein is CASSVGGRSEQYF. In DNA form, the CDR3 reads TGTGCCAGCAGCGTGGGGGGCAGATCGGAGCAGTACTTC.

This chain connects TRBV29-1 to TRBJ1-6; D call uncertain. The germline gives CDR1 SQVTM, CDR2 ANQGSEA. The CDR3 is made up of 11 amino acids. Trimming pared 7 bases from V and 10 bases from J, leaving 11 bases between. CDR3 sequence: CSARRRSPLHF. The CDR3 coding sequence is TGCAGCGCCAGAAGGCGCTCACCCCTCCACTTT.

The CDR3 reads CASGTQGSGSYEQYF. The CDR3 region has the DNA TGTGCCAGCGGGACCCAGGGTTCGGGCTCCTACGAGCAGTACTTC. V gene TRBV6-5 combines with J gene TRBJ2-7, with D perhaps matching TRBD1 or TRBD2 (5 bases each). Deletions cut 8 bases from V and 0 bases from J, with 17 bases between. Germline V lookup: CDR1 MNHEY, CDR2 SVGAGI. CDR3 length: 15 residues.

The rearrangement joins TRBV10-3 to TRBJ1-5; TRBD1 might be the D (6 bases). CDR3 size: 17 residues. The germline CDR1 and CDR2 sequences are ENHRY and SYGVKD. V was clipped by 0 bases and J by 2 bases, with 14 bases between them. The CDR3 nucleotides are TGTGCCATCAGTGAGTCGGGGGGCACAAAGGGCAATCAGCCCCAGCATTTT. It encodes CAISESGGTKGNQPQHF.

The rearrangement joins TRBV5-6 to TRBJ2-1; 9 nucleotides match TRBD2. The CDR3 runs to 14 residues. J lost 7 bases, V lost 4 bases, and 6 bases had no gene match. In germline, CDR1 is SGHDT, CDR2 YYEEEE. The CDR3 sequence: CASSPGTSMNEQFF. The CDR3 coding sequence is TGTGCCAGCAGCCCCGGGACTAGCATGAATGAGCAGTTCTTC.

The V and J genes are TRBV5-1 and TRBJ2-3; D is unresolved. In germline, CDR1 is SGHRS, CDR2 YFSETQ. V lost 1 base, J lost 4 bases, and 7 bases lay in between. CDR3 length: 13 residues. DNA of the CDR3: TGCGCCAGCAGCTTGATGAGTTCAGATACGCAGTATTTT. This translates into CASSLMSSDTQYF.

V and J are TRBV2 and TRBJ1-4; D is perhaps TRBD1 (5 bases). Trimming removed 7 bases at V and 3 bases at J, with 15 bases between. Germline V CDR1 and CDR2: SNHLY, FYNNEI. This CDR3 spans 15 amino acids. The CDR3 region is CASTGHLTANEKLFF. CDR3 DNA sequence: TGTGCCAGCACTGGACACCTAACAGCTAATGAAAAACTGTTTTTT.

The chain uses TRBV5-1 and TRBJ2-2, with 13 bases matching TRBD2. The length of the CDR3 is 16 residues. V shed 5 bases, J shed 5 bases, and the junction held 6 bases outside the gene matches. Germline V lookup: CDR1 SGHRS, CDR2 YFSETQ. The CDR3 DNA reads TGCGCCAGCAGGGGACCGGGACTAGCGGGGACCGGGGAGCTGTTTTTT. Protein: CASRGPGLAGTGELFF.

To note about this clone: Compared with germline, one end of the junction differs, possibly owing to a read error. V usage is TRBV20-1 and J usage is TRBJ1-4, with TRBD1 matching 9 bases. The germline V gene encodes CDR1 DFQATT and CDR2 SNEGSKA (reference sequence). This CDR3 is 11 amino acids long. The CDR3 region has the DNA TGCAGTGCAACAGGCAGGGACAGGGAGGTATTT. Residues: CSATGRDREVF.

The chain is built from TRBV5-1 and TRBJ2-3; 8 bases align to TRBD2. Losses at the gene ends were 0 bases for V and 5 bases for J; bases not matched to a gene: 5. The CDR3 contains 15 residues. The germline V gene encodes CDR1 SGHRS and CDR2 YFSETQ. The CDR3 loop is CASSLAAGAEDTQYF. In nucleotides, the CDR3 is TGCGCCAGCAGCTTGGCAGCGGGGGCCGAAGATACGCAGTATTTT.

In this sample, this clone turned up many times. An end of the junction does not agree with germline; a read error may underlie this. The CDR3 DNA reads as TGCGCCACCTCACAGCAATTGAATCGGCCCCAGCATTTT. This translates into CATSQQLNRPQHF. The chain has TRBV10-2 and TRBJ1-5; D ambiguous. The CDR3 runs to 13 residues. Germline assignment: CDR1 WSHSY and CDR2 SAAADI.

The CDR3 sequence is CASSPQQGIYSPLHF. In DNA form, the CDR3 reads TGTGCCAGCAGTCCCCAACAGGGTATTTATTCACCCCTCCACTTT. The genes are TRBV6-6 and TRBJ1-6, with a possible D match to TRBD1 (6 bases). V lost 5 bases to trimming and J lost 8 bases, with 16 bases between them. This CDR3 spans 15 amino acids. Germline V CDR1 and CDR2: MNHNY, SVGAGI (reference sequence).

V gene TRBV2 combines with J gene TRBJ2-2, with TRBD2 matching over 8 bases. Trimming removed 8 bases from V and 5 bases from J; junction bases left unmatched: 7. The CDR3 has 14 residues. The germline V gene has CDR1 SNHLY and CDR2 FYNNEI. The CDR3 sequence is CASGAGGKTGELFF. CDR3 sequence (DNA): TGTGCCAGCGGGGCGGGGGGAAAGACCGGGGAGCTGTTTTTT.

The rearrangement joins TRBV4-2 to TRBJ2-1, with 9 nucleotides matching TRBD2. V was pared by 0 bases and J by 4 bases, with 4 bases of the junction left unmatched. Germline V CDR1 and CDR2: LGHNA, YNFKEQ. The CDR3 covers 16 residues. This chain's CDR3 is CASSQDLTSGYNEQFF. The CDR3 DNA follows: TGTGCCAGCAGCCAAGATTTGACTAGCGGTTACAATGAGCAGTTCTTC.

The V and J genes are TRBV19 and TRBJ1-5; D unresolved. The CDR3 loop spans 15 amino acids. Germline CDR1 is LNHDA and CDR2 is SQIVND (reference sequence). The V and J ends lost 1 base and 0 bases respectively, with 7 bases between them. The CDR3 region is CASSIAEYSNQPQHF. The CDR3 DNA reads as TGTGCCAGTAGTATAGCAGAGTATAGCAATCAGCCCCAGCATTTT.

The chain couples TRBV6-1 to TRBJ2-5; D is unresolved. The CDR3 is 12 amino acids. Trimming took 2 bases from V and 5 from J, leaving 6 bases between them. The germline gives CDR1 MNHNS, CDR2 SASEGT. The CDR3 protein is CASSEIGETQYF. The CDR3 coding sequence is TGTGCCAGCAGTGAAATAGGGGAGACCCAGTACTTC.

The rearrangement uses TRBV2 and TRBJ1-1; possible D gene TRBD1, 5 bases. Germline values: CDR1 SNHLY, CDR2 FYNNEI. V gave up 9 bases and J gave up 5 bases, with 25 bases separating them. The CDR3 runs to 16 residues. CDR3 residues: CARNVGDSGLRTEAFF. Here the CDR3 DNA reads TGTGCCAGGAACGTGGGGGACTCAGGCCTGAGGACTGAAGCTTTCTTT.

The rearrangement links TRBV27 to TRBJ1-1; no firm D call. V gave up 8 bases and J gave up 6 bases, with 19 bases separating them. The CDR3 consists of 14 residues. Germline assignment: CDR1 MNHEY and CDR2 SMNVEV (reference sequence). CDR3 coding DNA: TGTGCCAGCTTTAGGCAGCTGGGTGCCTCTGAAGCTTTCTTT. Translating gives CASFRQLGASEAFF.

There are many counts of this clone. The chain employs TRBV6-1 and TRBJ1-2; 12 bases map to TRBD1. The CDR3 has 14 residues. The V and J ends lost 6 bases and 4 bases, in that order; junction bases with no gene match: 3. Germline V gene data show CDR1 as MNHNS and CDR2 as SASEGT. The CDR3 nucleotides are TGTGCCAGCAGGGGACAGGGGGCATTCTATGGCTACACCTTC. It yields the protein CASRGQGAFYGYTF.

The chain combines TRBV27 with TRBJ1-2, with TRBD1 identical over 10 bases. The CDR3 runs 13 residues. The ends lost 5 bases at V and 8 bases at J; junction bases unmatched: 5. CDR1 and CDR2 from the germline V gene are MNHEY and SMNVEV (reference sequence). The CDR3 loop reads CASSRDRGYGYTF. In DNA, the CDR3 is TGTGCCAGCAGTCGGGACAGGGGATACGGCTACACCTTC.

As DNA, the CDR3 is TGTGCCTGGAGTGTACGTGGGGTGAGCTACACCTTC. It encodes CAWSVRGVSYTF. The chain combines TRBV30 with TRBJ1-2; unclear D gene. Germline lookup yields CDR1 GTSNPN and CDR2 SVGIG (reference sequence). V was cut by 0 bases and J by 9 bases, with 11 bases left in between. The CDR3 extends over 12 amino acids.

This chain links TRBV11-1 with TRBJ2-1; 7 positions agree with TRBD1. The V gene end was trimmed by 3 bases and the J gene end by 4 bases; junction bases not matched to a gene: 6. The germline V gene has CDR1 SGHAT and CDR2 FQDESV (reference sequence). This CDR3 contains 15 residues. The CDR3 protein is CASSFDRVVYNEQFF. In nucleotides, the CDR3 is TGTGCCAGCAGCTTTGACAGGGTAGTTTACAATGAGCAGTTCTTC.

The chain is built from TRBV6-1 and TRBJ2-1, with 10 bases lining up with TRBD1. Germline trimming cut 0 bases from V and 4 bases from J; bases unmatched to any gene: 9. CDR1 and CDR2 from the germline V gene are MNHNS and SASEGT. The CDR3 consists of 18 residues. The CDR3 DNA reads TGTGCCAGCAGTGAAGCGGACAGGGGGTGGGGGTCATACAATGAGCAGTTCTTC. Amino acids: CASSEADRGWGSYNEQFF.

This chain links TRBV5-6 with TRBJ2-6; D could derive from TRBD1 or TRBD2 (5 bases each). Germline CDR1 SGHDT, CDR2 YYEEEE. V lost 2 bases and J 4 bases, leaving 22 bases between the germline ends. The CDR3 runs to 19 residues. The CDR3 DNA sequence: TGTGCCAGCAGCTTTCGCCCGGGGCGGTCAGTGCAGGGGGCCAACGTCCTGACTTTC. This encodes CASSFRPGRSVQGANVLTF. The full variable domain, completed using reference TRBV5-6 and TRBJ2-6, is DAGVTQSPTHLIKTRGQQVTLRCSPKSGHDTVSWYQQALGQGPQFIFQYYEEEERQRGNFPDRFSGHQFPNYSSELNVNALLLGDSALYLCASSFRPGRSVQGANVLTFGAGSRLTVL.

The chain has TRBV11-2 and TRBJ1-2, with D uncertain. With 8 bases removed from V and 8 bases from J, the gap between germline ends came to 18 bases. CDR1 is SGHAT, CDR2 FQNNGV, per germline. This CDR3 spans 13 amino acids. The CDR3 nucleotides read TGTGCCAGCGGCCTACTAGGTTGGGGAGGCTACACCTTC. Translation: CASGLLGWGGYTF.